One T cell receptor beta chain is described in this entry. Its antigen remains unidentified. Trimming took 7 bases from V and 1 from J, leaving 16 bases between them. Germline values: CDR1 LNHDA, CDR2 SQIVND (reference sequence). This CDR3 is built from 15 residues. The sample belongs to a study of T cell repertoires in cytomegalovirus infection. Study as a whole: Public TCR beta signatures were indicative of both CMV infection and a matching HLA type.

TCRdb reprocessed the reads with MiXCR, giving one entry per CDR3 protein. This sample carries fewer than 850,000 distinct CDR3 sequences, about 28% of them seen once, and the ten largest clones take around 13%. J is TRBJ1-1 and V is TRBV19; TRBD1 might be the D (5 bases). This specimen was cultured CD8+ T cells from PBMCs, taken from culture after CMV antigen stimulation. The TCR sequence derives from a human donor in good health (CMV status not recorded). Some clones in this sample may be carry-over from other donors' samples. CDR3 residues: CASTGDGEPNTEAFF. The CDR3 nucleotides are TGTGCCAGTACTGGGGACGGGGAGCCGAACACTGAAGCTTTCTTT.